The 20 T cell receptor beta chains below all came from one sample that was sequenced in a study of T cell repertoires and HLA-DP antigens. Assay used: immunoSEQ multiplex PCR; TCRdb lists only in-frame clones, some missing. The sample consists of some 1,300 clones, less than 85% of them appearing once. After around 15 days' expansion, CD4+ cells were restimulated 24 h with HeLa expressing allogeneic DPB1. Cells were stimulated with HeLa cells transduced with HLA-DPA1/DPB1, HLA-DM, invariant chain and CD80. The sample was CD137- CD4+ T cells from cultured PBMCs. These TCRs come from a man in his 60s in good health and CMV-seronegative.

This clone was recorded only once. This chain joins TRBV18 and TRBJ2-5; D is possibly TRBD2 (5 bases). Germline V CDR1 and CDR2: KGHSH, LQKENI. The V and J ends lost 3 bases and 5 bases respectively, with 13 bases between them. The CDR3 length is 14 residues. CDR3 sequence reads: CASSPPLGGETQYF. The CDR3, as DNA: TGTGCCAGCTCACCCCCTTTGGGCGGGGAGACCCAGTACTTC.

The chain carries TRBV19 and TRBJ2-7, with D unresolved. The germline gives CDR1 LNHDA, CDR2 SQIVND (reference sequence). The CDR3 totals 13 residues. Trimming removed 9 bases from V and 5 bases from J, with 17 bases in between. In nucleotides, the CDR3 is TGTGCCAGCAGGCGAAGGGTCGGCCACGAGCAGTACTTC. Its protein is CASRRRVGHEQYF. Combining the CDR3 with reference TRBV19 and TRBJ2-7 gives the whole variable domain DGGITQSPKYLFRKEGQNVTLSCEQNLNHDAMYWYRQDPGQGLRLIYYSQIVNDFQKGDIAEGYSVSREKKESFPLTVTSAQKNPTAFYLCASRRRVGHEQYFGPGTRLTVT.

This clone was observed a few times. J is TRBJ1-5 and V is TRBV20-1, with a possible D match to TRBD1 (5 bases). Germline CDR1 is DFQATT and CDR2 is SNEGSKA (reference sequence). V lost 6 bases and J 12 bases, leaving 15 bases between the germline ends. This CDR3 is built from 11 residues. CDR3 sequence (DNA): TGCAGTGCCAGGGACTCCTGGCGCCAGCATTTT. It specifies CSARDSWRQHF.

This clone is labeled large. This rearrangement joins TRBV7-9 to TRBJ1-1; the D gene is possibly TRBD1 (5 bases). Germline CDR1 reads SEHNR; CDR2 reads FQNEAQ (reference sequence). The CDR3 totals 11 residues. Trimming cost V 8 bases and J 5 bases, with 9 bases left between them. Here the CDR3 reads CASARGTEAFF. The CDR3 bases are TGTGCCAGCGCTAGGGGAACTGAAGCTTTCTTT.

The CDR3 reads CASRFSSGPSTDTQYF. CDR3 DNA sequence: TGTGCCAGCAGATTCTCTAGCGGCCCTAGCACAGATACGCAGTATTTT. The chain is built from TRBV5-4 and TRBJ2-3; 7 bases are a match to TRBD2. The trim removed 5 bases at V and 0 bases at J, leaving 9 bases unmatched. Germline V gene lookup returns CDR1 SGHNT and CDR2 YYREEE (reference sequence). CDR3 length: 16 residues.

This chain uses TRBV5-1 with TRBJ2-1, with 13 bases lining up with TRBD2. Germline V CDR1 and CDR2: SGHRS, YFSETQ. V was pared by 4 bases and J by 7 bases, with 8 bases of the junction left unmatched. CDR3 length equals 16 residues. CDR3 sequence (DNA): TGCGCCAGCAGCCCCTTACTAGCGGGAGGGCAGAATGAGCAGTTCTTC. Encoded protein: CASSPLLAGGQNEQFF.

The chain carries TRBV5-6 and TRBJ1-3; D ambiguous. Germline CDR1 and CDR2: SGHDT and YYEEEE. Between the trimmed V and J ends, which lost 0 bases and 2 bases, there was a span of 15 bases. The CDR3 runs to 17 residues. The CDR3 region is CASSLVPRRHPGNTIYF. The DNA for the CDR3 is TGTGCCAGCAGCTTGGTTCCACGCAGGCACCCTGGAAACACCATATATTTT.

This chain uses TRBV27 with TRBJ2-3; 14 nucleotides line up with TRBD2. V gave up 4 bases and J gave up 0 bases; unmatched junction bases: 12. The CDR3 length is 20 residues. Germline-derived CDR1 and CDR2 are MNHEY and SMNVEV (reference sequence). CDR3 sequence: CASSSVFRRTSGGSTDTQYF. In nucleotides, the CDR3 is TGTGCCAGCAGTTCTGTCTTCCGCAGGACTAGCGGGGGGAGCACAGATACGCAGTATTTT.

The CDR3 region has the DNA TGTGCCTGGAGTGTACCGGGGGGCCGGACCGGGGAGCTGTTTTTT. Its translation is CAWSVPGGRTGELFF. The chain employs TRBV30 and TRBJ2-2; D is perhaps TRBD2 (7 bases). Germline V gene lookup returns CDR1 GTSNPN and CDR2 SVGIG (reference sequence). The CDR3 consists of 15 residues. V lost 0 bases to trimming and J lost 5 bases, with 13 bases between them.

The chain links TRBV7-7 to TRBJ2-3, with 12 bases identical to TRBD2. J lost 5 bases, V lost 5 bases, and 2 bases had no gene match. Germline CDR1 is SSHAT and CDR2 is FNYEAQ (reference sequence). The CDR3 is 14 amino acids. CDR3 protein: CASSQGLAGDTQYF. Written as DNA, the CDR3 is TGTGCCAGCAGCCAGGGACTAGCGGGAGATACGCAGTATTTT.

This clone was detected once. The rearrangement links TRBV10-1 to TRBJ2-7; 10 positions agree with TRBD1. The germline CDR1 and CDR2 sequences are WNHNN and SYGVQD (reference sequence). J lost 2 bases, V lost 2 bases, and 15 bases had no gene match. The CDR3 consists of 19 residues. CDR3 in amino acids: CASSEGVETGGSIPYEQYV. The CDR3 nucleotides read TGCGCCAGCAGTGAGGGGGTGGAGACAGGGGGCTCTATCCCCTACGAGCAGTACGTC.

The J gene is TRBJ2-2, the V gene TRBV4-1, with D perhaps matching TRBD1 (5 bases). This CDR3 has 15 residues. Per the germline V gene, CDR1 is MGHRA and CDR2 is YSYEKL. The germline V and J ends were trimmed by 1 base and 3 bases, with 9 bases remaining between them. Written as DNA, the CDR3 is TGCGCCAGCAGCCAAGTCGCAGGGTACACCGGGGAGCTGTTTTTT. It is translated as CASSQVAGYTGELFF.

J is TRBJ2-4 and V is TRBV5-4; D not resolved. V lost 0 bases and J 1 base, leaving 14 bases between the germline ends. CDR3 length: 17 amino acids. Germline V gives CDR1 SGHNT, CDR2 YYREEE (reference sequence). The CDR3 spells CASSLDSGKLAKNIQYF. The CDR3 DNA reads as TGTGCCAGCAGCTTGGATTCTGGGAAGTTGGCCAAAAACATTCAGTACTTC.

This clone counts as hyperexpanded. The chain joins TRBV7-9 to TRBJ2-1; D perhaps matches TRBD2 (6 bases). The CDR3 has 12 amino acids. Germline V CDR1 and CDR2: SEHNR, FQNEAQ (reference sequence). V was cut by 7 bases and J by 6 bases, with 10 bases left in between. CDR3 loop: CASTRDSNEQFF. In DNA form, the CDR3 reads TGTGCCAGCACCCGGGACTCCAATGAGCAGTTCTTC.

The rearrangement links TRBV7-2 to TRBJ2-2, with a weak D call TRBD2 (6 bases). This CDR3 comprises 15 residues. With 3 bases removed from V and 5 bases from J, the gap between germline ends came to 13 bases. The germline CDR1 and CDR2 sequences are SGHTA and FQGNSA. For the CDR3, the DNA is TGTGCCAGCAGCTTGGACGGCCGGGGGACCGGGGAGCTGTTTTTT. This sequence encodes CASSLDGRGTGELFF. The full variable domain, completed using reference TRBV7-2 and TRBJ2-2, is GAGVSQSPSNKVTEKGKDVELRCDPISGHTALYWYRQSLGQGLEFLIYFQGNSAPDKSGLPSDRFSAERTGGSVSTLTIQRTQQEDSAVYLCASSLDGRGTGELFFGEGSRLTVL.

The chain joins TRBV28 to TRBJ2-2; 9 nucleotides line up with TRBD1. V gave up 4 bases and J gave up 5 bases; unmatched junction bases: 5. There are 15 residues in the CDR3. Germline V lookup: CDR1 MDHEN, CDR2 SYDVKM. This CDR3 is CASSSDRGFTGELFF. Written as DNA, the CDR3 is TGTGCCAGCAGTTCGGACAGGGGATTTACCGGGGAGCTGTTTTTT.

This clone was counted only a few times. The chain is built from TRBV11-2 and TRBJ2-7; the match to TRBD2 covers 12 bases. CDR1 SGHAT and CDR2 FQNNGV come from the germline V gene. CDR3 length: 16 amino acids. V shed 5 bases, J shed 3 bases, and the junction held 8 bases outside the gene matches. This chain's CDR3 is CASSPRLAGVFYEQYV. The CDR3 DNA reads TGTGCCAGCAGCCCGAGACTAGCGGGAGTGTTCTACGAGCAGTACGTC.

The J gene is TRBJ1-2, the V gene TRBV28, with TRBD1 matching 10 bases. The germline gives CDR1 MDHEN, CDR2 SYDVKM. The CDR3 is 16 amino acids. Unmatched junction bases numbered 8, after V lost 4 bases and J lost 3 bases. The CDR3 sequence: CASSSPRTGGDYGYTF. In nucleotides, the CDR3 is TGTGCCAGCAGTTCTCCGCGGACAGGGGGTGACTATGGCTACACCTTC.

The chain recombines TRBV6-1 with TRBJ2-7; TRBD1 aligns across 9 bases. Germline V CDR1 and CDR2: MNHNS, SASEGT. The V segment lost 2 bases and the J segment 5 bases; nucleotides outside the gene matches: 13. The CDR3 loop spans 17 amino acids. This CDR3 reads CASSESSGGTGWDEQYV. CDR3 sequence (DNA): TGTGCCAGCAGTGAATCGTCAGGAGGGACAGGGTGGGACGAGCAGTACGTC.

This rearrangement joins TRBV4-2 to TRBJ2-6; perhaps TRBD1 as D (5 bases). The CDR3 has 16 amino acids. Per the germline V gene, CDR1 is LGHNA and CDR2 is YNFKEQ. V was clipped by 3 bases and J by 0 bases, with 9 bases between them. CDR3 sequence: CASSHGQLSGANVLTF. For the CDR3, the DNA is TGTGCCAGCAGCCATGGACAACTCTCTGGGGCCAACGTCCTGACTTTC.